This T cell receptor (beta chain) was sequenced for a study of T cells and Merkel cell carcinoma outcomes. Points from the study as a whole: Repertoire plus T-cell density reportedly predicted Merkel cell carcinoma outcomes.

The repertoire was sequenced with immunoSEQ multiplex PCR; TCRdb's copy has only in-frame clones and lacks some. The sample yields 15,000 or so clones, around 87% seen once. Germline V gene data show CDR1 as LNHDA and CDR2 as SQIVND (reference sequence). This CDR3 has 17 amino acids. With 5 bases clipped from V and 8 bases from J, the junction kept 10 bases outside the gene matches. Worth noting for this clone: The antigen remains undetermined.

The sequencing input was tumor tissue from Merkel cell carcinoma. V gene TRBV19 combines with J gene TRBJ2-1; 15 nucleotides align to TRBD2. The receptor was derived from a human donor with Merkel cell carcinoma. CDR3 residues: CASSLGLAGGLADEQFF. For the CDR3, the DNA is TGTGCCAGTAGTCTGGGACTAGCGGGAGGTTTGGCGGATGAGCAGTTCTTC.